This note documents a single T cell receptor (beta chain) sequence. Its antigen remains unknown. CD8 cells regarded as naive lacked CD45RO, were positively chosen for CCR7, and omitted terminally differentiated effector memory CD45RA+ cells. This record belongs to a study of shared clonotypes between healthy human individuals. Study results and caveats: Rarefaction exposed incomplete sorted-subset sequencing despite large depth.

Germline values: CDR1 PRHDT, CDR2 FYEKMQ (reference sequence). The ends lost 5 bases at V and 4 bases at J; junction bases unmatched: 8. The CDR3 runs 14 residues. A deep-level run was used for the assay. On sorted subsets, replicate PCRs used about 200 ng DNA, or about 33,000 T cell genomes. The protocol was immunoSEQ multiplex PCR, while the TCRdb copy is restricted to in-frame clones and leaves out a portion. The table lists about 2.2 million clones, 93% of them singletons. The origin of this receptor is a man in his late teens or twenties in good health. Some clones in this sample may be carry-over from other donors' samples. The chain carries TRBV13 and TRBJ2-7; 7 positions match TRBD1. Specimen: naive CD8+ T cells from PBMCs. For the CDR3, the DNA is TGTGCCAGCAGCCCACCGGGACAGAAATACGAGCAGTACTTC. Amino acid sequence: CASSPPGQKYEQYF. Filled out from reference TRBV13 and TRBJ2-7, the complete variable domain reads AAGVIQSPRHLIKEKRETATLKCYPIPRHDTVYWYQQGPGQDPQFLISFYEKMQSDKGSIPDRFSAQQFSDYHSELNMSSLELGDSALYFCASSPPGQKYEQYFGPGTRLTVT.